The rows below give T cell receptor beta chains drawn from one sample of a study of Ad26.COV2.S vaccination and SARS-CoV-2 variants. Sequencing was performed with immunoSEQ multiplex PCR; in TCRdb, only in-frame clones are kept and a portion is missing. The sample lists a few hundred thousand clones; roughly 85% were seen once. Sequences were derived from peripheral blood, sampled in a trial of Ad26.COV2.S vaccine versus placebo. The receptors derive from a person between 18 and 65 years old who received the Ad26.COV2.S COVID-19 vaccine or a placebo. CDR3s include the opening cysteine and the closing phenylalanine or tryptophan. Fields, in order: CDR3 DNA, CDR3 protein, J gene, clone size, V gene, D gene. A D gene is named only where the DNA matches it firmly. Clone size is not always given. Where it is, it says once, few, many or a class for expanded clones.

cdr3_nt: TGTGCCTGGAGTGTATATCGGGGCTACGAGCAGTACTTC; cdr3_aa: CAWSVYRGYEQYF; j_call: TRBJ2-7; clone_size: NA; v_call: TRBV30; d_call: NA
cdr3_nt: TGTGCCAGCAGCCAAGAAGCCCGACGGGCTGGCACCAATGAGCAGTTCTTC; cdr3_aa: CASSQEARRAGTNEQFF; j_call: TRBJ2-1; clone_size: once; v_call: TRBV3-1/TRBV3-2; d_call: NA
cdr3_nt: TGTGCCAGCAGCTTAAACGGGGGTCAACTCCGATCGCAGTATTTT; cdr3_aa: CASSLNGGQLRSQYF; j_call: TRBJ2-3; clone_size: once; v_call: TRBV11-3; d_call: NA
cdr3_nt: TGTGCCAGTAGTATAGATGCGGGAGGGGGCTGGACTGAAGCTTTCTTT; cdr3_aa: CASSIDAGGGWTEAFF; j_call: TRBJ1-1; clone_size: NA; v_call: TRBV19; d_call: TRBD1
cdr3_nt: TGTGCCAGCAGCCAATCGAGGGTCGAGCAGTACTTC; cdr3_aa: CASSQSRVEQYF; j_call: TRBJ2-7; clone_size: NA; v_call: TRBV3-1/TRBV3-2; d_call: NA
cdr3_nt: TGTGCCAGCAGCTCCCCACAGGGGGCGAAGGGTTCCGAGCAGTACTTC; cdr3_aa: CASSSPQGAKGSEQYF; j_call: TRBJ2-7; clone_size: NA; v_call: TRBV7-9; d_call: TRBD1
cdr3_nt: TGTGCCAGCAGCACTTACAGGGTAGACTATGGCTACACCTTC; cdr3_aa: CASSTYRVDYGYTF; j_call: TRBJ1-2; clone_size: NA; v_call: TRBV5-6; d_call: NA
cdr3_nt: TGTGCCAGCAGTTACAGGGGGGGCAATCAGCCCCAGCATTTT; cdr3_aa: CASSYRGGNQPQHF; j_call: TRBJ1-5; clone_size: few; v_call: TRBV6-6; d_call: NA
cdr3_nt: TGTGCCAGCAAAGGACTTACAACCGACACAGATACGCAGTATTTT; cdr3_aa: CASKGLTTDTDTQYF; j_call: TRBJ2-3; clone_size: NA; v_call: TRBV2; d_call: NA
cdr3_nt: TGTGCCAGCAGTTACTGGGGAATAAATTCACCCCTCCACTTT; cdr3_aa: CASSYWGINSPLHF; j_call: TRBJ1-6; clone_size: NA; v_call: TRBV6-5; d_call: NA
cdr3_nt: TGTGCCAGCAGCTTAGCGGCAGGGAAAGAGACCCAGTACTTC; cdr3_aa: CASSLAAGKETQYF; j_call: TRBJ2-5; clone_size: NA; v_call: TRBV7-9; d_call: NA
cdr3_nt: TGTGCCAGCAGCTTAAGTCCGCTCGGTGAAAAACTGTTTTTT; cdr3_aa: CASSLSPLGEKLFF; j_call: TRBJ1-4; clone_size: NA; v_call: TRBV7-8; d_call: NA
cdr3_nt: TGTGCCAGCAGCGTTAGAGGAGCAACTAATGAAAAACTGTTTTTT; cdr3_aa: CASSVRGATNEKLFF; j_call: TRBJ1-4; clone_size: NA; v_call: TRBV9; d_call: NA
cdr3_nt: TGTGCCAGCACCAAGGACCGGGACGGGGACTATGGCTACACCTTC; cdr3_aa: CASTKDRDGDYGYTF; j_call: TRBJ1-2; clone_size: NA; v_call: TRBV6-5; d_call: NA
cdr3_nt: TGTGCCAGCAGCGGCCGGGACAGCCCCAATCAGCCCCAGCATTTT; cdr3_aa: CASSGRDSPNQPQHF; j_call: TRBJ1-5; clone_size: NA; v_call: TRBV9; d_call: TRBD1
cdr3_nt: TGTGCCAGCAGCTTAATGGGTAGCGGGGGAGAGACCCAGTACTTC; cdr3_aa: CASSLMGSGGETQYF; j_call: TRBJ2-5; clone_size: NA; v_call: TRBV7-2; d_call: TRBD2
cdr3_nt: TGTGCCAGCGGACCGGGAGGCCCAGATACGCAGTATTTT; cdr3_aa: CASGPGGPDTQYF; j_call: TRBJ2-3; clone_size: NA; v_call: TRBV12-3/TRBV12-4; d_call: TRBD2
cdr3_nt: TGTGCCAGCTCACCTAACAGGGGGTACACTGAAGCTTTCTTT; cdr3_aa: CASSPNRGYTEAFF; j_call: TRBJ1-1; clone_size: NA; v_call: TRBV18; d_call: TRBD1
cdr3_nt: TGCGCCAGCAGCTTCAGACAGGGTGACACTGAAGCTTTCTTT; cdr3_aa: CASSFRQGDTEAFF; j_call: TRBJ1-1; clone_size: NA; v_call: TRBV4-1; d_call: TRBD1
cdr3_nt: TGCAGTGTGGCGGGAGATCACGAGCAGTACTTC; cdr3_aa: CSVAGDHEQYF; j_call: TRBJ2-7; clone_size: NA; v_call: TRBV20-1; d_call: TRBD2
cdr3_nt: TGCGCCAGCAGCCAGAGTGGACAGGGGCCGAACACCGGGGAGCTGTTTTTT; cdr3_aa: CASSQSGQGPNTGELFF; j_call: TRBJ2-2; clone_size: NA; v_call: TRBV4-1; d_call: TRBD1
cdr3_nt: TGTGCCAGCAGCCAATATGAAGAGACCCAGTACTTC; cdr3_aa: CASSQYEETQYF; j_call: TRBJ2-5; clone_size: NA; v_call: TRBV7-3; d_call: NA
cdr3_nt: TGCGCCAGCAGCTTGACAGGGGATGATTTCACTGAAGCTTTCTTT; cdr3_aa: CASSLTGDDFTEAFF; j_call: TRBJ1-1; clone_size: NA; v_call: TRBV5-1; d_call: TRBD1
cdr3_nt: TGTGCCTGGACCCTCAGGGGTGGGGCCAACGTCCTGACTTTC; cdr3_aa: CAWTLRGGANVLTF; j_call: TRBJ2-6; clone_size: NA; v_call: TRBV30; d_call: NA
cdr3_nt: TGTGCCAGCTCACCGCACTCCTACGAGCAGTACTTC; cdr3_aa: CASSPHSYEQYF; j_call: TRBJ2-7; clone_size: few; v_call: TRBV18; d_call: NA
cdr3_nt: TGTGCCAGTAGTATTCGAGGGATTTGGAACACCGGGGAGCTGTTTTTT; cdr3_aa: CASSIRGIWNTGELFF; j_call: TRBJ2-2; clone_size: NA; v_call: TRBV19; d_call: NA
cdr3_nt: TGTGCCAGCAGTGGCCGGGTCGTAGGGGCCCAGTACTTC; cdr3_aa: CASSGRVVGAQYF; j_call: TRBJ2-5; clone_size: NA; v_call: TRBV2; d_call: NA
cdr3_nt: TGTGCCAGCAGTACCCTGAGGGGGGCGGTTTACGAGCAGTACTTC; cdr3_aa: CASSTLRGAVYEQYF; j_call: TRBJ2-7; clone_size: NA; v_call: TRBV6-5; d_call: NA
cdr3_nt: TGCGCCAGCAGCTTGGGGACAGGGGGCCTAGATGGCTACACCTTC; cdr3_aa: CASSLGTGGLDGYTF; j_call: TRBJ1-2; clone_size: NA; v_call: TRBV5-1; d_call: TRBD1
cdr3_nt: TGTGCCAGCAGCTTAGATGTCGTCCACGAGCAGTACTTC; cdr3_aa: CASSLDVVHEQYF; j_call: TRBJ2-7; clone_size: NA; v_call: TRBV7-9; d_call: NA
cdr3_nt: TGTGCCAGTGAGGGGGGGGCATATGAAGCTTTCTTT; cdr3_aa: CASEGGAYEAFF; j_call: TRBJ1-1; clone_size: NA; v_call: TRBV2; d_call: NA
cdr3_nt: TGTGCCAGCAGCTTGGTGATGGGACAGGGCGGGGAGCTGTTTTTT; cdr3_aa: CASSLVMGQGGELFF; j_call: TRBJ2-2; clone_size: once; v_call: TRBV5-5; d_call: TRBD1
cdr3_nt: TGTGCCAGCAGTCAACTAGCGGGGGGGCGGAAGTTCTTC; cdr3_aa: CASSQLAGGRKFF; j_call: TRBJ2-1; clone_size: NA; v_call: TRBV12-3/TRBV12-4; d_call: TRBD2
cdr3_nt: TGTGCCAGCAGTCCCACTAGCGGAGTTTACAATGAGCAGTTCTTC; cdr3_aa: CASSPTSGVYNEQFF; j_call: TRBJ2-1; clone_size: NA; v_call: TRBV6-5; d_call: TRBD2